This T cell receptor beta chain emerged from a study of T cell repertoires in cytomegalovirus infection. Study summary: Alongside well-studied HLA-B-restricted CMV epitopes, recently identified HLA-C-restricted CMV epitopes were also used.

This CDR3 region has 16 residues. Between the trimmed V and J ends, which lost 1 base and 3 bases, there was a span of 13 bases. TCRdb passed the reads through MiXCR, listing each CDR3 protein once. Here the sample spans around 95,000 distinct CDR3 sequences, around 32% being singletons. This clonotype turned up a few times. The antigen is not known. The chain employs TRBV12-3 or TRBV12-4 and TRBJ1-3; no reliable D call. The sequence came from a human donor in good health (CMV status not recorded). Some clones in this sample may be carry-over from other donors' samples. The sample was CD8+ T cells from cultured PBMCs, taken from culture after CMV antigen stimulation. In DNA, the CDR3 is TGTGCCAGCAGTTTAGAGGCCGGCGGAGGTGGAAACACCATATATTTT. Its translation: CASSLEAGGGGNTIYF.